The rows below give T cell receptor beta chains drawn from one sample of a study of cytomegalovirus exposure and HLA in healthy donors. The data were produced by immunoSEQ multiplex PCR, yet TCRdb's version contains in-frame clones alone and is incomplete. The table has some 120,000 clones, about 70% seen once; the top ten hold more than 2%. Sequencing was carried out using PBMCs. Every receptor here comes from a human donor in good health. Each CDR3 is given without its conserved first and last residue. Each record gives: J gene, V gene, CDR3 protein.

>TRBJ1-1|TRBV18
ASSPGAVNTEAF
>TRBJ1-2|TRBV11-2
ASSLDQARGYT
>TRBJ2-6|TRBV6-5
ASSLPASGNVLT
>TRBJ1-1|TRBV19
ASSPRTQGLGTEAF
>TRBJ1-1|TRBV5-1
ASKTNQGVFTEAF
>TRBJ2-2|TRBV7-2
ASSLDRPTGELF
>TRBJ2-7|TRBV4-1
ASSQRTGSHNEQY
>TRBJ1-3|TRBV19
ASAPGSSGNTIY
>TRBJ2-7|TRBV29-1
SVGTPSKQY
>TRBJ2-5|TRBV14
ASSQGRQGLFQETQY
>TRBJ2-5|TRBV4-2
ASSQDNEVAGGETQY
>TRBJ2-2|TRBV9
ASSVVTGMNTGELF
>TRBJ1-4|TRBV5-1
ASSLDGTAREKLF
>TRBJ2-1|TRBV11-3
ASSSTRGNEQF
>TRBJ2-1|TRBV30
ACAHRDRDYNEQF
>TRBJ1-2|TRBV5-4
ASSLTRDGYT
>TRBJ2-2|TRBV5-4
ASRRRRGTNTGELF
>TRBJ2-7|TRBV7-9
ASSRTGSSYEQY
>TRBJ1-4|TRBV4-1
ASSRASGQGAGATNEKLF
>TRBJ2-3|TRBV5-4
ASSLHRGMYTDTQY
>TRBJ2-5|TRBV19
ASSISETQY
>TRBJ1-2|TRBV2
ASRGGTGNGYT
>TRBJ1-6|TRBV7-9
ASSPAGIGHSPLH
>TRBJ1-4|TRBV7-9
ASSPSGGQNEKLF
>TRBJ1-1|TRBV10-3
AIPDSQTEAF
>TRBJ2-2|TRBV9
ASSDAPYGTTRGGGELF
>TRBJ1-2|TRBV27
ASRPTVRVNYGYT
>TRBJ1-1|TRBV16
ASSLSRVAEAF
>TRBJ2-5|TRBV6-6
ASSSDADQETQY
>TRBJ2-7|TRBV30
AWSPWSDRVNYEQY
>TRBJ2-6|TRBV21-1
ASSKRGISGANVLT
>TRBJ1-6|TRBV5-1
ASRVDTNSPLH
>TRBJ2-3|TRBV11-2
ASSFIAGGIVDTQY
>TRBJ1-2|TRBV7-8
ASSLLGSGVSGYT
>TRBJ2-7|TRBV5-1
ASSLEGTGAYEQY
>TRBJ1-3|TRBV10-2
ASRDLRGTSGNTIY
>TRBJ1-1|TRBV25-1
ASGNRDRGGKWAAF
>TRBJ2-1|TRBV6-4
ASSQGALRRNNEQF
>TRBJ2-5|TRBV5-1
ASSGGLAGRETQY
>TRBJ2-7|TRBV27
ASSPLGRESYEQY
>TRBJ2-5|TRBV7-9
ASSFGTSGRLETQY